This T cell receptor (beta chain) was profiled in a study of blood T cell repertoires in COVID-19. Study-level background: The study counted Cohort 3 donors as recovered given two negative PCRs, clearance, or symptom resolution.

The data were produced by immunoSEQ multiplex PCR, yet TCRdb's version contains in-frame clones alone and is incomplete. The sample includes 350,000 to 400,000 clones, about 90% seen only once; the top ten take 1.5% to 2.5%. The CDR3 runs to 17 residues. V was pared by 7 bases and J by 0 bases, with 20 bases between. Germline V gives CDR1 ENHRY, CDR2 SYGVKD. Enrolled through a virtual design, the participants were between roughly 18 and 90 years of age and came from about two dozen US areas. The chain employs TRBV10-3 and TRBJ2-3, with D perhaps matching TRBD2 (6 bases). Sequences were obtained from PBMCs or T cells enriched from blood (not recorded which). The receptor's source is a man aged 35-49 years in a cohort exposed to, infected with or recovered from COVID-19 (not recorded which). CDR3 nucleotides: TGTGCCATCAATGTGGCGGGAACCATTGCAAGCACAGATACGCAGTATTTT. This sequence encodes CAINVAGTIASTDTQYF.